This is a list of T cell receptor beta chains from one sample in a study of control samples from healthy donors and cancer patients. Data came from immunoSEQ multiplex PCR; TCRdb stores just in-frame clones and leaves some out. Here the sample spans about 110,000 clones, less than 95% being singletons. Sequences were obtained from blood. The receptors derive from a human donor in good health. The donor label of this sample is uncertain. Each CDR3 is given with its conserved first and last residue. D genes are given only for firm matches. Part of the rows lack a size; the others show once, few, many or a class for expanded clones.

>TRBJ1-4|TRBV9|-|-
CASSTDPSPEKLFF
TGTGCCAGCAGCACAGACCCTAGTCCCGAAAAACTGTTTTTT
>TRBJ1-6|TRBV18|-|-
CASSLDVGGSNSPLHF
TGTGCCAGCTCACTAGATGTGGGAGGGTCGAATTCACCCCTCCACTTT
>TRBJ1-2|TRBV24-1|-|-
CATSDSAAGISEAGGYTF
TGTGCCACCAGTGATTCGGCGGCAGGGATTTCCGAAGCTGGAGGCTACACCTTC
>TRBJ2-1|TRBV3-1/TRBV3-2|TRBD1|once
CASSQFDRAWDEQFF
TGTGCCAGCAGCCAGTTCGACAGGGCCTGGGATGAGCAGTTCTTC
>TRBJ2-3|TRBV25-1|-|-
CASSAQQGAQYF
TGTGCCAGCAGTGCCCAACAGGGCGCGCAGTATTTT
>TRBJ1-2|TRBV19|TRBD1|-
CASSTTFSGGYNYGYTF
TGTGCCAGTAGTACCACTTTTTCAGGGGGCTATAACTATGGCTACACCTTC
>TRBJ2-2|TRBV27|-|once
CASSYRGAGELFF
TGTGCCAGCAGTTACCGAGGAGCCGGGGAGCTGTTTTTT
>TRBJ2-1|TRBV6-6|-|-
CASSYNRDYNEQFF
TGTGCCAGCAGTTACAACAGGGACTACAATGAGCAGTTCTTC
>TRBJ2-2|TRBV24-1|TRBD1|-
CATSDLGQGDTGELFF
TGTGCCACCAGTGATTTGGGACAGGGGGACACCGGGGAGCTGTTTTTT
>TRBJ1-5|TRBV2|-|-
CASSPGTTDQPQHF
TGTGCCAGCAGTCCCGGGACGACGGATCAGCCCCAGCATTTT